Listed below are T cell receptor beta chains from one sample, sequenced in a study of control samples from healthy donors and cancer patients. Profiled with immunoSEQ multiplex PCR; TCRdb holds only in-frame clones, not every one. The sample yields approximately 50,000 clones, 95% seen once. The sequenced sample consisted of blood. The receptors originated from a man aged 25-45 years in good health. Each CDR3 is given with its conserved first and last residue. Each record gives: V gene, J gene, D gene, clone size, CDR3 DNA, CDR3 protein. A D gene is named only where the DNA matches it firmly. Not all rows give a size; the values are once, few, many and, for expanded clones, a class.

v_gene: TRBV27
j_gene: TRBJ2-7
d_gene: NA
abundance: NA
CDR3nt: TGTGCCAGCAGTCCCGGCTCCTACGAGCAGTACTTC
CDR3aa: CASSPGSYEQYF

v_gene: TRBV9
j_gene: TRBJ2-1
d_gene: NA
abundance: NA
CDR3nt: TGTGCCAGCAGCGGACGGGCGGACGGGTACAATGAGCAGTTCTTC
CDR3aa: CASSGRADGYNEQFF

v_gene: TRBV28
j_gene: TRBJ1-1
d_gene: NA
abundance: NA
CDR3nt: TGTGCCAGCAGGAGAGGTGAAGCTTTCTTT
CDR3aa: CASRRGEAFF

v_gene: TRBV10-1
j_gene: TRBJ2-7
d_gene: NA
abundance: NA
CDR3nt: TGCGCCAGCAGTGAGTCGTCATGGTTCAACGGCGAGCAGTACTTC
CDR3aa: CASSESSWFNGEQYF

v_gene: TRBV5-8
j_gene: TRBJ2-1
d_gene: NA
abundance: NA
CDR3nt: TGTGCCAGCGCTAACGGTCCAACCTACAATGAGCAGTTCTTC
CDR3aa: CASANGPTYNEQFF

v_gene: TRBV5-1
j_gene: TRBJ1-1
d_gene: NA
abundance: NA
CDR3nt: TGCGCCAGCAGCCCGCCGGGGGAGGGCACTGAAGCTTTCTTT
CDR3aa: CASSPPGEGTEAFF

v_gene: TRBV9
j_gene: TRBJ2-1
d_gene: TRBD2
abundance: once
CDR3nt: TGTGCCAGCAGCGCCCCTCGGGGACTAGCGGGGGAGAGCTCCTACAATGAGCAGTTCTTC
CDR3aa: CASSAPRGLAGESSYNEQFF

v_gene: TRBV19
j_gene: TRBJ2-1
d_gene: TRBD2
abundance: NA
CDR3nt: TGTGCCAGTAGCCCGGGACTAGCGGGAGTCAATGAGCAGTTCTTC
CDR3aa: CASSPGLAGVNEQFF

v_gene: TRBV9
j_gene: TRBJ2-2
d_gene: NA
abundance: NA
CDR3nt: TGTGCCAGCAGCGTACAAGGGAATGGCGGGGAGCTGTTTTTT
CDR3aa: CASSVQGNGGELFF

v_gene: TRBV5-5
j_gene: TRBJ2-2
d_gene: NA
abundance: NA
CDR3nt: TGTGCCAGCAGCTTGGCGGCTGGATCCGTCGGGGAGCTGTTTTTT
CDR3aa: CASSLAAGSVGELFF

v_gene: TRBV2
j_gene: TRBJ1-5
d_gene: NA
abundance: NA
CDR3nt: TGTGCCAGCAGTGAAATAGCCCAGAATCAGCCCCAGCATTTT
CDR3aa: CASSEIAQNQPQHF

v_gene: TRBV4-2
j_gene: TRBJ2-1
d_gene: TRBD2
abundance: NA
CDR3nt: TGTGCCAGCAGCCAGGAACCGGGACTAGCGGCGTACAATGAGCAGTTCTTC
CDR3aa: CASSQEPGLAAYNEQFF

v_gene: TRBV30
j_gene: TRBJ1-5
d_gene: NA
abundance: NA
CDR3nt: TGTGCCTGGAGTGTTCCGGGAACTTATAGCAATCAGCCCCAGCATTTT
CDR3aa: CAWSVPGTYSNQPQHF

v_gene: TRBV12-3/TRBV12-4
j_gene: TRBJ1-2
d_gene: NA
abundance: NA
CDR3nt: TGTGCCAGCAGTTTCGGGAATGGCTACACCTTC
CDR3aa: CASSFGNGYTF

v_gene: TRBV6-1
j_gene: TRBJ1-5
d_gene: NA
abundance: NA
CDR3nt: TGTGCCAGCAGTGAAAGCTCAGATCAGCCCCAGCATTTT
CDR3aa: CASSESSDQPQHF

v_gene: TRBV6-5
j_gene: TRBJ2-5
d_gene: NA
abundance: NA
CDR3nt: TGTGCCAGCAGTTACGGGCGAGGCGAGACCCAGTACTTC
CDR3aa: CASSYGRGETQYF

v_gene: TRBV11-2
j_gene: TRBJ2-7
d_gene: TRBD2
abundance: NA
CDR3nt: TGTGCCAGCAGCTTAGAAGCTAGCGGGAGGGGGGCCTACGAGCAGTACTTC
CDR3aa: CASSLEASGRGAYEQYF

v_gene: TRBV5-3
j_gene: TRBJ2-1
d_gene: NA
abundance: NA
CDR3nt: TGTGCCAGAAGCTTGATAAACAATGAGCAGTTCTTC
CDR3aa: CARSLINNEQFF

v_gene: TRBV5-6
j_gene: TRBJ2-6
d_gene: NA
abundance: NA
CDR3nt: TGTGCCAGCAGCTTGGCCGGTTGGGGGACTGGGGCCAACGTCCTGACTTTC
CDR3aa: CASSLAGWGTGANVLTF

v_gene: TRBV6-5
j_gene: TRBJ2-5
d_gene: TRBD2
abundance: NA
CDR3nt: TGTGCCAGCAGTTACGGTAGCGGGAGCTTGGAGACCCAGTACTTC
CDR3aa: CASSYGSGSLETQYF

v_gene: TRBV9
j_gene: TRBJ2-7
d_gene: TRBD2
abundance: NA
CDR3nt: TGTGCCAGCAGCGACATCTCCAGACTAGCGGGAGTAGTTTGCGAGCAGTACTTC
CDR3aa: CASSDISRLAGVVCEQYF

v_gene: TRBV28
j_gene: TRBJ2-7
d_gene: TRBD1
abundance: NA
CDR3nt: TGTGCCAGCAGTTCTAAACAGGGGGCTCCTTACGAGCAGTACTTC
CDR3aa: CASSSKQGAPYEQYF

v_gene: TRBV19
j_gene: TRBJ1-5
d_gene: NA
abundance: NA
CDR3nt: TGTGCCAGTAAGTTATTAAGGGGCAATCAGCCCCAGCATTTT
CDR3aa: CASKLLRGNQPQHF

v_gene: TRBV10-3
j_gene: TRBJ1-2
d_gene: NA
abundance: NA
CDR3nt: TGTGCCAGCACAGGGACCTCTAACTATGGCTACACCTTC
CDR3aa: CASTGTSNYGYTF

v_gene: TRBV7-2
j_gene: TRBJ2-1
d_gene: TRBD2
abundance: NA
CDR3nt: TGTGCCAGCAGCTTAGTCTCTCTAGCGGGAGCCCATGAGCAGTTCTTC
CDR3aa: CASSLVSLAGAHEQFF

v_gene: TRBV28
j_gene: TRBJ1-4
d_gene: NA
abundance: NA
CDR3nt: TGTGCCAGCAGTTTTCCGACAGAGAATGAAAAACTGTTTTTT
CDR3aa: CASSFPTENEKLFF

v_gene: TRBV9
j_gene: TRBJ2-1
d_gene: TRBD2
abundance: few
CDR3nt: TGTGCCAGCAGCGTAGATCCGCTAGCGGGAGCTCGAGAGCAGTTCTTC
CDR3aa: CASSVDPLAGAREQFF

v_gene: TRBV15
j_gene: TRBJ2-7
d_gene: NA
abundance: NA
CDR3nt: TGTGCCACCAGCAGAGATCGGGGGCCCTACGAGCAGTACTTC
CDR3aa: CATSRDRGPYEQYF

v_gene: TRBV29-1
j_gene: TRBJ2-1
d_gene: NA
abundance: NA
CDR3nt: TGCAGCGTTCGGGAGAACAATGAGCAGTTCTTC
CDR3aa: CSVRENNEQFF

v_gene: TRBV6-2/TRBV6-3
j_gene: TRBJ2-1
d_gene: NA
abundance: NA
CDR3nt: TGTGCCAGCAGTTATCCTACACACGTCCCAGGATGGGAGCAGTTCTTC
CDR3aa: CASSYPTHVPGWEQFF

v_gene: TRBV2
j_gene: TRBJ2-7
d_gene: NA
abundance: once
CDR3nt: TGTGCCAACAGACTGACCTACGAGCAGTACTTC
CDR3aa: CANRLTYEQYF

v_gene: TRBV4-1
j_gene: TRBJ2-5
d_gene: NA
abundance: NA
CDR3nt: TGCGCCAGCAGCCAAGACCAAGAGACCCAGTACTTC
CDR3aa: CASSQDQETQYF

v_gene: TRBV19
j_gene: TRBJ1-4
d_gene: NA
abundance: NA
CDR3nt: TGTGCCAGTAGTCCTCGACAGAGTCTGAAAGAAAGGGAAAAACTGTTTTTT
CDR3aa: CASSPRQSLKEREKLFF

v_gene: TRBV27
j_gene: TRBJ2-7
d_gene: NA
abundance: NA
CDR3nt: TGTGCCAGCAGTCCCTTCGGGTCCTACGAGCAGTACTTC
CDR3aa: CASSPFGSYEQYF

v_gene: TRBV2
j_gene: TRBJ2-7
d_gene: TRBD2
abundance: NA
CDR3nt: TGTGCCAGCAGTGATTCCGGACTAGCGAGCTCCTACGAGCAGTACTTC
CDR3aa: CASSDSGLASSYEQYF

v_gene: TRBV27
j_gene: TRBJ1-1
d_gene: NA
abundance: NA
CDR3nt: TGTGCCAGCAGTTCGTCGATGAACACTGAAGCTTTCTTT
CDR3aa: CASSSSMNTEAFF

v_gene: TRBV19
j_gene: TRBJ2-3
d_gene: NA
abundance: NA
CDR3nt: TGTGCCAGTAGTATAAGAGGCCCGAAAGATACGCAGTATTTT
CDR3aa: CASSIRGPKDTQYF

v_gene: TRBV9
j_gene: TRBJ2-1
d_gene: TRBD2
abundance: NA
CDR3nt: TGTGCCAGCAGCGTAGCTATTTTAGCGGGAGGAGACAATGAGCAGTTCTTC
CDR3aa: CASSVAILAGGDNEQFF

v_gene: TRBV6-6
j_gene: TRBJ2-1
d_gene: TRBD2
abundance: NA
CDR3nt: TGTGCCAGCAGTCACCCCGGGCTAGCGGGAGCTGGGAATGAGCAGTTCTTC
CDR3aa: CASSHPGLAGAGNEQFF

v_gene: TRBV7-9
j_gene: TRBJ2-7
d_gene: TRBD2
abundance: NA
CDR3nt: TGTGCCAGCAGCTTTGGGGGAGGGTACGAGCAGTACTTC
CDR3aa: CASSFGGGYEQYF

v_gene: TRBV11-2
j_gene: TRBJ2-5
d_gene: NA
abundance: NA
CDR3nt: TGTGCCAGCAGCCAAGGCAGGGAAATAAAGACCCAGTACTTC
CDR3aa: CASSQGREIKTQYF

v_gene: TRBV3-1/TRBV3-2
j_gene: TRBJ2-5
d_gene: TRBD2
abundance: NA
CDR3nt: TGTGCCAGCAGCCAAGGGGGCAGGGAGGGCCAAGGTGTGAAGACCCAGTACTTC
CDR3aa: CASSQGGREGQGVKTQYF

v_gene: TRBV7-2
j_gene: TRBJ2-1
d_gene: NA
abundance: NA
CDR3nt: TGTGCCAGCAGCCCGACAGGATCCTACAATGAGCAGTTCTTC
CDR3aa: CASSPTGSYNEQFF

v_gene: TRBV30
j_gene: TRBJ2-2
d_gene: NA
abundance: NA
CDR3nt: TGTGCCTGGGGGTCCGGGGGGGAGCTGTTTTTT
CDR3aa: CAWGSGGELFF

v_gene: TRBV12-5
j_gene: TRBJ1-1
d_gene: TRBD1
abundance: once
CDR3nt: TGTGCTAGTGGTTCGGACATTCCGGGACAGGGGAAAGGGTACACTGAAGCTTTCTTT
CDR3aa: CASGSDIPGQGKGYTEAFF

v_gene: TRBV4-1
j_gene: TRBJ2-6
d_gene: NA
abundance: NA
CDR3nt: TGCGCCAGCAGCCAAGATGCCCCTGGGGCCAACGTCCTGACTTTC
CDR3aa: CASSQDAPGANVLTF

v_gene: TRBV29-1
j_gene: TRBJ2-5
d_gene: NA
abundance: NA
CDR3nt: TGCAGCGTTGCCATTCAAGAGACCCAGTACTTC
CDR3aa: CSVAIQETQYF

v_gene: TRBV9
j_gene: TRBJ1-5
d_gene: TRBD1
abundance: NA
CDR3nt: TGTGCCAGCAGCGTTTCGGGACAGAGCAATCAGCCCCAGCATTTT
CDR3aa: CASSVSGQSNQPQHF

v_gene: TRBV6-6
j_gene: TRBJ1-1
d_gene: NA
abundance: NA
CDR3nt: TGTGCCAGCAGTACCCCGGGACGGTTGAACACTGAAGCTTTCTTT
CDR3aa: CASSTPGRLNTEAFF

v_gene: TRBV28
j_gene: TRBJ2-3
d_gene: NA
abundance: once
CDR3nt: TGTGCCAGCAGTTTGATGGATACGCAGTATTTT
CDR3aa: CASSLMDTQYF

v_gene: TRBV28
j_gene: TRBJ1-1
d_gene: NA
abundance: NA
CDR3nt: TGTGCCAGCAGACCCGACATCACACGAGAAGCTTTCTTT
CDR3aa: CASRPDITREAFF

v_gene: TRBV7-9
j_gene: TRBJ2-1
d_gene: TRBD2
abundance: NA
CDR3nt: TGTGCCAGCCCCCCTTCGGCTAGCGGGAGGGCTTACAATGAGCAGTTCTTC
CDR3aa: CASPPSASGRAYNEQFF